This is a list of T cell receptor beta chains from one sample in a study of CD4+ T cells in melanoma. Generated by immunoSEQ multiplex PCR, the TCRdb table keeps only in-frame clones and is missing some. The table has some 150,000 clones, roughly 91% seen once. The receptors derive from a human donor with melanoma. CDR3s include the opening cysteine and the closing phenylalanine or tryptophan. Each record gives: clone size, J gene, V gene, D gene, CDR3 DNA, CDR3 protein. A D gene is named only where the DNA matches it firmly. Expanded clones get a size class; other rows say once, few or many, or leave the size out.

clone size: -
J gene: TRBJ1-2
V gene: TRBV7-2
D gene: TRBD1
CDR3 DNA: TGTGCCAGCAGCCAGTCGGGGACAGGGGTTAATGGCTACACCTTC
CDR3 protein: CASSQSGTGVNGYTF

clone size: -
J gene: TRBJ2-2
V gene: TRBV7-6
D gene: -
CDR3 DNA: TGTGCCAGCAGCTGGGGCCGGACCGGGGAGCTGTTTTTT
CDR3 protein: CASSWGRTGELFF

clone size: -
J gene: TRBJ1-4
V gene: TRBV5-1
D gene: -
CDR3 DNA: TGCGCCAGCAGCTTCCAGGGAGCTAATGAAAAACTGTTTTTT
CDR3 protein: CASSFQGANEKLFF

clone size: -
J gene: TRBJ1-5
V gene: TRBV19
D gene: -
CDR3 DNA: TGTGCCAGTAGTATAGACGGGGGAGGATCCAAGCCCCAGCATTTT
CDR3 protein: CASSIDGGGSKPQHF

clone size: -
J gene: TRBJ1-5
V gene: TRBV6-5
D gene: -
CDR3 DNA: TGTGCCAGCAGTTCTGCGGTCCCTGGCAATCAGCCCCAGCATTTT
CDR3 protein: CASSSAVPGNQPQHF

clone size: few
J gene: TRBJ2-7
V gene: TRBV30
D gene: -
CDR3 DNA: TGTGCCTGGAGGCGGGACAACGGGGGGTACGAGCAGTACTTC
CDR3 protein: CAWRRDNGGYEQYF

clone size: once
J gene: TRBJ2-1
V gene: TRBV5-1
D gene: TRBD2
CDR3 DNA: TGCGCCAGCAGCATCACTAGCGGGGCTTACAATGAGCAGTTCTTC
CDR3 protein: CASSITSGAYNEQFF

clone size: -
J gene: TRBJ1-1
V gene: TRBV19
D gene: -
CDR3 DNA: TGTGCCAGTACCCACCGGGGGCAGGGGGAAGCTTTCTTT
CDR3 protein: CASTHRGQGEAFF

clone size: -
J gene: TRBJ2-7
V gene: TRBV6-1
D gene: -
CDR3 DNA: TGTGCCAGCAGTGGAGGGCAGTTTTCCTACGAGCAGTACTTC
CDR3 protein: CASSGGQFSYEQYF

clone size: -
J gene: TRBJ1-4
V gene: TRBV25-1
D gene: -
CDR3 DNA: TGTGCCAGCAGTGAAAGTCAGTTGGAGAGTGAAAAACTGTTTTTT
CDR3 protein: CASSESQLESEKLFF

clone size: few
J gene: TRBJ1-2
V gene: TRBV10-3
D gene: -
CDR3 DNA: TGTGCCATCAGTGAGTCGAATAATGGCTACACCTTC
CDR3 protein: CAISESNNGYTF

clone size: -
J gene: TRBJ2-1
V gene: TRBV7-9
D gene: TRBD1
CDR3 DNA: TGTGCCAGCAGCTTGACAGGGGGTTTCGATGAGCAGTTCTTC
CDR3 protein: CASSLTGGFDEQFF

clone size: -
J gene: TRBJ1-3
V gene: TRBV30
D gene: -
CDR3 DNA: TGTGCCTGGAGTGTACTTGGCAGGCCTTCTGGAAACACCATATATTTT
CDR3 protein: CAWSVLGRPSGNTIYF

clone size: -
J gene: TRBJ1-2
V gene: TRBV14
D gene: TRBD1
CDR3 DNA: TGTGCCAGCAGCCTCAACCTTGGGACAGGGGGAGGTGGCTACACCTTC
CDR3 protein: CASSLNLGTGGGGYTF

clone size: -
J gene: TRBJ1-1
V gene: TRBV19
D gene: -
CDR3 DNA: TGTGCCAGTAGTGTAGGGATCCTGAACACTGAAGCTTTCTTT
CDR3 protein: CASSVGILNTEAFF

clone size: few
J gene: TRBJ1-1
V gene: TRBV18
D gene: -
CDR3 DNA: TGTGCCAGCTCACCAAGCACAACAGGGTTCGGCGACACTGAAGCTTTCTTT
CDR3 protein: CASSPSTTGFGDTEAFF

clone size: few
J gene: TRBJ2-7
V gene: TRBV6-6
D gene: TRBD2
CDR3 DNA: TGTGCCAGCAGTTACGCTAGCGGGAAAGGCTACGAGCAGTACTTC
CDR3 protein: CASSYASGKGYEQYF

clone size: -
J gene: TRBJ2-5
V gene: TRBV5-1
D gene: -
CDR3 DNA: TGCGCCAGCAGCCTGGCTAGTCTGGAGACCCAGTACTTC
CDR3 protein: CASSLASLETQYF

clone size: -
J gene: TRBJ2-1
V gene: TRBV5-1
D gene: -
CDR3 DNA: TGCGCCAGCAGCTTGGAACAGGGTGGTGTCGATGAGCAGTTCTTC
CDR3 protein: CASSLEQGGVDEQFF

clone size: -
J gene: TRBJ1-2
V gene: TRBV25-1
D gene: -
CDR3 DNA: TGTGCCAGCAGTGAATGGACCTATGGCTACACCTTC
CDR3 protein: CASSEWTYGYTF

clone size: -
J gene: TRBJ1-1
V gene: TRBV5-4
D gene: -
CDR3 DNA: TGTGCCAGCACCCCCGGGCATAGGAACACTGAAGCTTTCTTT
CDR3 protein: CASTPGHRNTEAFF

clone size: once
J gene: TRBJ2-7
V gene: TRBV13
D gene: TRBD1
CDR3 DNA: TGTGCCAGCAGCCTCGGACAGGGGTTGTACGAGCAGTACTTC
CDR3 protein: CASSLGQGLYEQYF

clone size: -
J gene: TRBJ1-6
V gene: TRBV7-8
D gene: -
CDR3 DNA: TGTGCCAGCAGCTTAGGGACGGACCATTCACCCCTCCACTTT
CDR3 protein: CASSLGTDHSPLHF

clone size: -
J gene: TRBJ2-5
V gene: TRBV7-9
D gene: -
CDR3 DNA: TGTGCCAGCAGTCGTGACACCCCAGAGACCCAGTACTTC
CDR3 protein: CASSRDTPETQYF

clone size: -
J gene: TRBJ2-3
V gene: TRBV29-1
D gene: -
CDR3 DNA: TGCAGCGTTGCGGTTGGGCGGGGAAACACAGATACGCAGTATTTT
CDR3 protein: CSVAVGRGNTDTQYF

clone size: once
J gene: TRBJ1-5
V gene: TRBV5-8
D gene: -
CDR3 DNA: TGTGCCAGCAGCTTGGATGGTGGGGGTGGGCAGCCCCAGCATTTT
CDR3 protein: CASSLDGGGGQPQHF

clone size: -
J gene: TRBJ1-1
V gene: TRBV29-1
D gene: -
CDR3 DNA: TGCAGCGTTGAAAGGGCAGGGCTTCGCATGAACACTGAAGCTTTCTTT
CDR3 protein: CSVERAGLRMNTEAFF

clone size: -
J gene: TRBJ2-3
V gene: TRBV25-1
D gene: -
CDR3 DNA: TGTGCCAGCTCCCTGGAGGGGGCTTTGGATACGCAGTATTTT
CDR3 protein: CASSLEGALDTQYF

clone size: -
J gene: TRBJ2-6
V gene: TRBV29-1
D gene: -
CDR3 DNA: TGCAGCGTTGATACGGCCGAGGCTGGGGCCAACGTCCTGACTTTC
CDR3 protein: CSVDTAEAGANVLTF

clone size: -
J gene: TRBJ2-1
V gene: TRBV28
D gene: -
CDR3 DNA: TGTGCCAGCTGCCCCCAGGGTGGACTTAACAATGAGCAGTTCTTC
CDR3 protein: CASCPQGGLNNEQFF

clone size: once
J gene: TRBJ2-7
V gene: TRBV7-8
D gene: -
CDR3 DNA: TGTGCCAGCAGCTTAGACACAGGTCCTGACGAGCAGTACTTC
CDR3 protein: CASSLDTGPDEQYF

clone size: -
J gene: TRBJ2-7
V gene: TRBV19
D gene: TRBD2
CDR3 DNA: TGTGCCAGTAGTGGCGGGGGCTCCTACGAGCAGTACTTC
CDR3 protein: CASSGGGSYEQYF

clone size: -
J gene: TRBJ2-3
V gene: TRBV7-2
D gene: TRBD2
CDR3 DNA: TGTGCCAGCAGCTTGTTTCCCACCGGGACTAGCAAGGCAGATACGCAGTATTTT
CDR3 protein: CASSLFPTGTSKADTQYF

clone size: -
J gene: TRBJ2-2
V gene: TRBV6-5
D gene: -
CDR3 DNA: TGTGCCAGCCGTCCCATTTCTACCGGGGAGCTGTTTTTT
CDR3 protein: CASRPISTGELFF

clone size: -
J gene: TRBJ2-5
V gene: TRBV2
D gene: TRBD2
CDR3 DNA: TGTGCCAGCAGCGCACTAGCGGGGGGGGAGACCCAGTACTTC
CDR3 protein: CASSALAGGETQYF

clone size: -
J gene: TRBJ2-6
V gene: TRBV6-5
D gene: -
CDR3 DNA: TGTGCCAGCAGGGCCCCTTCTGGGGCCAACGTCCTGACTTTC
CDR3 protein: CASRAPSGANVLTF

clone size: once
J gene: TRBJ1-4
V gene: TRBV2
D gene: -
CDR3 DNA: TGTGCCAGCAGTTGGACGGGACGTAATGAAAAACTGTTTTTT
CDR3 protein: CASSWTGRNEKLFF

clone size: once
J gene: TRBJ2-2
V gene: TRBV7-9
D gene: -
CDR3 DNA: TGTGCCAGCAGCTTAGAGCTGGTCACCGGGGAGCTGTTTTTT
CDR3 protein: CASSLELVTGELFF

clone size: -
J gene: TRBJ1-1
V gene: TRBV7-3
D gene: -
CDR3 DNA: TGTGCCAGCAGCTTACACCAGAACACTGAAGCTTTCTTT
CDR3 protein: CASSLHQNTEAFF

clone size: -
J gene: TRBJ2-1
V gene: TRBV7-3
D gene: -
CDR3 DNA: TGTGCCAGCAGCTTAACGTTCAGGAGCTACAATGAGCAGTTCTTC
CDR3 protein: CASSLTFRSYNEQFF

clone size: -
J gene: TRBJ1-6
V gene: TRBV5-1
D gene: -
CDR3 DNA: TGCGCCAGCAGCTTGGGGGGCGCACCCCTCCACTTT
CDR3 protein: CASSLGGAPLHF

clone size: once
J gene: TRBJ2-2
V gene: TRBV5-5
D gene: -
CDR3 DNA: TGTGCCAGCGCCCCTACAGTGACTACGAACACCGGGGAGCTGTTTTTT
CDR3 protein: CASAPTVTTNTGELFF

clone size: -
J gene: TRBJ1-1
V gene: TRBV11-3
D gene: -
CDR3 DNA: TGTGCCAGCAGCTCGGGCCTCAACACTGAAGCTTTCTTT
CDR3 protein: CASSSGLNTEAFF

clone size: -
J gene: TRBJ2-1
V gene: TRBV5-1
D gene: -
CDR3 DNA: TGCGCCAGCAGCCGGGACGGAAGCTCCTACAATGAGCAGTTCTTC
CDR3 protein: CASSRDGSSYNEQFF